What follows are 28 T cell receptor beta chains derived from one specimen sequenced in a study of monozygotic twins with inflammatory bowel disease. After re-calling the 5' RACE reads, TCRdb lists one entry per CDR3 protein, DNA absent. The listing records about 300,000 distinct CDR3 sequences. Sequencing used blood. These receptors were taken from a human donor with ulcerative colitis or Crohn's disease, or a healthy co-twin of an affected twin (not recorded which).

The chain links TRBV7-2 to TRBJ2-7; TCRdb proposes TRBD2, but this gene call is untestable without DNA. This CDR3 is built from 17 residues. CDR1 is SGHTA, CDR2 FQGNSA, per germline. The CDR3 is CASSRRTSGGGSYEQYF.

The V gene is TRBV18, the J gene TRBJ1-2; the D call of TRBD1 rests on TCRdb alone, since no DNA is present to check it. The germline V gene has CDR1 KGHSH and CDR2 LQKENI. This CDR3 contains 15 residues. The chain's CDR3 is CASSPERQNYYGYTF.

This chain uses TRBV4-3 with TRBJ1-2. This CDR3 has 15 amino acids. In germline, CDR1 is LGHNA, CDR2 YSLEER. CDR3 sequence reads: CASSRDPSQSYGYTF.

The chain links TRBV19 to TRBJ1-5; TCRdb picks TRBD1, but there is no DNA to check that call. This CDR3 is built from 16 residues. Per germline, CDR1 LNHDA and CDR2 SQIVND (reference sequence). The CDR3 loop is CASSIPLTGGYQPQHF.

This sequence joins TRBV6-1 and TRBJ2-7; TCRdb indicates TRBD1, and absent DNA this call remains unverified. The CDR3 is made up of 14 amino acids. CDR1 is MNHNS and CDR2 is SASEGT in the germline V gene. CDR3 sequence: CASSLDRTSGEQYF.

The chain joins TRBV19 to TRBJ2-3; TCRdb names TRBD1, which stays unverified in the absence of DNA. The V gene's germline CDR1 is LNHDA and CDR2 SQIVND (reference sequence). This CDR3 has 16 amino acids. The CDR3 loop is CASSILGGYSTDTQYF.

The rearrangement uses TRBV6-2 or TRBV6-3 and TRBJ2-4; without DNA, the TCRdb call of TRBD2 cannot be checked. CDR1 MNHEY and CDR2 SVGEGT come from the germline V gene. The CDR3 covers 19 residues. The CDR3 is CASKKTRDGKSLAKNIQYF.

The chain carries TRBV6-1 and TRBJ2-5; checking the TCRdb D call of TRBD1 is not possible without DNA. From germline, CDR1 is MNHNS and CDR2 SASEGT. The CDR3 spans 13 residues. CDR3: CASHFEGWETQYF.

The V call is TRBV6-2 or TRBV6-3, the J call TRBJ1-6. The germline V gene has CDR1 MNHEY and CDR2 SVGEGT. This CDR3 has 14 residues. The CDR3 is CASRQEPRASPLHF.

The chain is built from TRBV5-1 and TRBJ1-5; the TCRdb D gene call, TRBD1, has no DNA to confirm it. The length of the CDR3 is 15 residues. The V gene's germline CDR1 is SGHRS and CDR2 YFSETQ. CDR3 region: CASSLEGGGNQPQHF.

The rearrangement links TRBV24-1 to TRBJ2-2; TCRdb's D gene call, TRBD2, goes unchecked for lack of DNA. The CDR3 runs to 17 residues. The V gene's germline CDR1 is KGHDR and CDR2 SFDVKD. CDR3 residues: CATSDFLSPENTGELFF.

V is TRBV5-1 and J is TRBJ2-2; lacking DNA, the TRBD1 call made by TCRdb goes unchecked. The CDR3 contains 16 residues. Germline V lookup: CDR1 SGHRS, CDR2 YFSETQ. CDR3: CASSSRQGVNTGELFF.

The rearrangement joins TRBV12-3 or TRBV12-4 to TRBJ1-2; the D gene TCRdb calls, TRBD1, cannot be checked with no DNA. This CDR3 region has 14 residues. Here the CDR3 reads CASTLAGGGYGYTF.

V usage is TRBV12-3 or TRBV12-4 and J usage is TRBJ2-5; absent DNA, TCRdb's TRBD2 call cannot be checked. The CDR3 is 14 amino acids. CDR3 residues: CASRSSGGAETQYF.

J is TRBJ2-3 and V is TRBV3-1; TCRdb picks TRBD2, but there is no DNA to check that call. This CDR3 is 14 amino acids long. Germline V CDR1 and CDR2: LGHDT, YNNKEL (reference sequence). The CDR3 sequence: CASSRTSDGDTQYF.

The chain is built from TRBV28 and TRBJ1-6; TCRdb's assignment of TRBD1 cannot be checked, as there is no DNA. Germline V lookup: CDR1 MDHEN, CDR2 SYDVKM. The CDR3 has 12 residues. The CDR3 is CASSSQGKILHF.

This sequence joins TRBV5-1 and TRBJ2-7. Germline V gene sequence: CDR1 SGHRS, CDR2 YFSETQ. There are 15 residues in the CDR3. CDR3 loop: CASSDHPGALDEQYF.

This chain uses TRBV6-5 with TRBJ2-1; TCRdb outputs TRBD2, but without DNA this stays unchecked. The CDR3 contains 13 residues. Germline V gives CDR1 MNHEY, CDR2 SVGAGI. The CDR3 reads CASTNTNQRDRIF.

V usage is TRBV20-1 and J usage is TRBJ2-1; with no DNA, the TCRdb D assignment of TRBD1 cannot be verified. CDR1 DFQATT and CDR2 SNEGSKA come from the germline V gene (reference sequence). CDR3 length equals 16 residues. The CDR3 reads CSAIDRGGSSYNEQFF.

This chain uses TRBV9 with TRBJ1-6; TCRdb proposes TRBD1, but this gene call is untestable without DNA. The CDR3 contains 14 residues. The germline gives CDR1 SGDLS, CDR2 YYNGEE. The CDR3 is CASSAGQLNSPLHF.

The V gene is TRBV28, the J gene TRBJ2-7; checking the TCRdb D call of TRBD2 is not possible without DNA. Looked up from germline, CDR1 is MDHEN and CDR2 is SYDVKM. There are 13 residues in the CDR3. The CDR3 reads CASRLDSTYEQYF.

V is TRBV28 and J is TRBJ2-1; TCRdb returns TRBD1, unconfirmable since there is no DNA. CDR3 length: 13 amino acids. Germline V lookup: CDR1 MDHEN, CDR2 SYDVKM. The CDR3 loop reads CASSTLEGNEQFF.

This chain joins TRBV6-1 and TRBJ1-5; the TRBD1 assignment by TCRdb is unverifiable without DNA. This CDR3 has 18 residues. CDR1 is MNHNS, CDR2 SASEGT, per germline. CDR3 sequence: CASRLNSGAKYSNQPQHF.

The chain links TRBV9 to TRBJ2-1; without DNA, the TCRdb call of TRBD1 cannot be checked. The CDR3 has 17 amino acids. Looked up from germline, CDR1 is SGDLS and CDR2 is YYNGEE. The CDR3 sequence is CASSDSPGGVGYNEQFF.

The chain is built from TRBV24-1 and TRBJ2-3. The CDR3 is 13 residues long. The V gene's germline CDR1 is KGHDR and CDR2 SFDVKD. This chain's CDR3 is CATSWSEGDTQYF.

The chain is built from TRBV2 and TRBJ1-5; TCRdb lists TRBD1, though no DNA is available to test this call. The CDR3 has 14 amino acids. CDR1 is SNHLY, CDR2 FYNNEI, per germline. The CDR3 sequence is CATSHRGVGQPQHF. Based on the CDR3 plus reference TRBV2 and TRBJ1-5, the full variable domain is EPEVTQTPSHQVTQMGQEVILRCVPISNHLYFYWYRQILGQKVEFLVSFYNNEISEKSEIFDDQFSVERPDGSNFTLKIRSTKLEDSAMYFCATSHRGVGQPQHFGDGTRLSIL.

The V call is TRBV20-1, the J call TRBJ1-5. From germline, CDR1 is DFQATT and CDR2 SNEGSKA (reference sequence). The CDR3 contains 13 residues. This CDR3 reads CSARQLLNQPQHF.

The rearrangement links TRBV7-9 to TRBJ1-1. This CDR3 comprises 12 residues. Germline values: CDR1 SEHNR, CDR2 FQNEAQ (reference sequence). CDR3 sequence: CASSQVLDQAFF. The whole variable domain, remainder taken from reference TRBV7-9 and TRBJ1-1, is DTGVSQNPRHKITKRGQNVTFRCDPISEHNRLYWYRQTLGQGPEFLTYFQNEAQLEKSRLLSDRFSAERPKGSFSTLEIQRTEQGDSAMYLCASSQVLDQAFFGQGTRLTVV.